The rows below give T cell receptor beta chains drawn from one sample of a study of radiotherapy plus CTLA-4 blockade in lung cancer. Generated by immunoSEQ multiplex PCR, the TCRdb table keeps only in-frame clones and is missing some. The sample contains tens of thousands of clones, around 87% of which appear only once. The source was peripheral blood, collected from a patient treated with radiotherapy plus ipilimumab. The origin of the receptors is a human donor with non-small cell lung cancer who had a partial response to radiotherapy plus ipilimumab. CDR3s include the opening cysteine and the closing phenylalanine or tryptophan. D genes are given only for firm matches. Clone size is stated in some rows and not others, as once, few, many or a class when expanded.

V gene	CDR3 length	J gene	D gene	clone size	CDR3 protein	CDR3 DNA
TRBV15	15	TRBJ1-1	.	.	CATSRDLAVNTEAFF	TGTGCCACCAGCAGAGATCTGGCGGTGAACACTGAAGCTTTCTTT
TRBV9	15	TRBJ2-1	TRBD1	.	CASSWDRGNYNEQFF	TGTGCCAGCAGCTGGGACAGGGGGAACTACAATGAGCAGTTCTTC
TRBV4-3	14	TRBJ1-1	.	.	CASSQLRGVAEAFF	TGCGCCAGCAGCCAACTCAGGGGAGTGGCTGAAGCTTTCTTT
TRBV11-2	15	TRBJ1-4	TRBD1	.	CASSSGDRSNEKLFF	TGTGCCAGCAGCTCAGGGGACAGGTCAAATGAAAAACTGTTTTTT
TRBV10-1	13	TRBJ1-2	.	.	CASSSRVDYGYTF	TGCGCCAGCAGCAGCAGGGTGGACTATGGCTACACCTTC
TRBV6-5	15	TRBJ1-1	.	.	CASSYLAGVGTEAFF	TGTGCCAGCAGTTATCTTGCGGGGGTAGGGACTGAAGCTTTCTTT
TRBV11-2	16	TRBJ2-1	TRBD1	.	CASSLESGAGGNEQFF	TGTGCCAGCAGCTTAGAGTCAGGGGCAGGGGGTAATGAGCAGTTCTTC
TRBV5-4	15	TRBJ1-3	.	.	CASSDRVRSGNTIYF	TGTGCCAGCAGTGATCGTGTCAGGTCTGGAAACACCATATATTTT
TRBV7-9	13	TRBJ1-6	.	once	CASSGRMDSPLHF	TGTGCCAGCAGCGGCCGCATGGATTCACCCCTCCACTTT
TRBV4-3	14	TRBJ1-3	.	few	CASSQVGHGNTIYF	TGCGCCAGCAGCCAAGTCGGACATGGAAACACCATATATTTT
TRBV19	13	TRBJ1-1	.	few	CASRQDRRTEAFF	TGTGCCAGTAGGCAAGACAGGCGCACTGAAGCTTTCTTT
TRBV9	13	TRBJ1-2	.	.	CASSVEEAVGYTF	TGTGCCAGCAGCGTAGAGGAGGCGGTCGGCTACACCTTC
TRBV18	13	TRBJ1-1	.	.	CASSPNEDTEAFF	TGTGCCAGCTCACCCAATGAGGACACTGAAGCTTTCTTT
TRBV2	13	TRBJ1-3	.	.	CASSDLVGNTIYF	TGTGCCAGCAGTGATTTAGTGGGAAACACCATATATTTT
TRBV30	13	TRBJ1-2	.	.	CAWSVTHNYGYTF	TGTGCCTGGAGTGTAACACACAACTATGGCTACACCTTC